This is a list of T cell receptor beta chains from one sample in a study of blood T cells in healthy people across ages. TCRdb redid the calling of the 5' RACE reads with MiXCR, one entry per CDR3 protein. The sample lists some 880,000 distinct CDR3 sequences, about 37% occurring once. Specimen: blood. These receptors were taken from a man younger than 30 in good health. Each CDR3 is given with its conserved first and last residue. The order of the fields is J gene, clone size, V gene, D gene, CDR3 protein, CDR3 DNA. D genes are given only for firm matches. Clone size is shown for a subset of rows, as once, few, many or a class of expanded clone.

>TRBJ2-5|many|TRBV3-1|-
CASSRGRETQYF
TGTGCCAGCAGCCGGGGCAGAGAGACCCAGTACTTC
>TRBJ1-2|-|TRBV6-6|TRBD1
CASRQLQGARGGYTF
TGTGCCAGCAGACAACTCCAGGGGGCGAGGGGTGGCTACACCTTC
>TRBJ2-1|-|TRBV7-2|-
CASSLIRGLYNEQFF
TGTGCCAGCAGCTTAATCCGGGGGCTCTACAATGAGCAGTTCTTC
>TRBJ1-4|-|TRBV12-3/TRBV12-4|TRBD1
CASRSRDRDEKLFF
TGTGCCAGCAGATCCCGGGACAGGGATGAAAAACTGTTTTTT
>TRBJ2-1|few|TRBV7-2|TRBD2
CASSLRRGGPTRNEQFF
TGTGCCAGCAGCTTAAGGCGGGGGGGCCCCACTCGGAATGAGCAGTTCTTC
>TRBJ2-3|few|TRBV7-2|TRBD2
CASSLGERGTTDTQYF
TGTGCCAGCAGCTTAGGAGAGCGGGGGACCACAGATACGCAGTATTTT
>TRBJ1-1|-|TRBV6-5|-
CASSDRGSYTEAFF
TGTGCCAGCAGTGACAGAGGCAGCTACACTGAAGCTTTCTTT
>TRBJ1-1|-|TRBV20-1|-
CSARDILRAGDTEAFF
TGCAGTGCTAGAGATATCCTCAGGGCTGGAGACACTGAAGCTTTCTTT
>TRBJ2-3|few|TRBV20-1|-
CSARDRDTGPYTQYF
TGCAGTGCTAGAGATAGGGACACAGGCCCGTATACGCAGTATTTT
>TRBJ2-1|many|TRBV12-3/TRBV12-4|-
CASSVVDSNEQFF
TGTGCCAGCAGTGTAGTTGATTCCAATGAGCAGTTCTTC
>TRBJ2-5|-|TRBV28|TRBD2
CASRNSGSQETQYF
TGTGCCAGCAGGAATAGCGGGAGCCAGGAGACCCAGTACTTC
>TRBJ1-4|-|TRBV5-1|-
CASSNRVGEKLFF
TGCGCCAGCAGCAACAGGGTGGGGGAAAAACTGTTTTTT
>TRBJ2-5|-|TRBV6-1|TRBD2
CASKTSGQETQYF
TGTGCCAGCAAAACTAGCGGGCAAGAGACCCAGTACTTC
>TRBJ1-4|-|TRBV11-2|-
CASSLTAEVGKLFF
TGTGCCAGCAGCTTAACGGCAGAGGTCGGAAAACTGTTTTTT
>TRBJ1-2|-|TRBV20-1|TRBD1
CSAPSGTANYGYTF
TGCAGTGCTCCCTCGGGGACAGCTAACTATGGCTACACCTTC
>TRBJ2-7|-|TRBV11-2|TRBD2
CASSLVWGGTYEQYF
TGTGCCAGCAGCTTAGTGTGGGGGGGAACCTACGAGCAGTACTTC
>TRBJ1-2|-|TRBV5-6|-
CASSLASGLHGYTF
TGTGCCAGCAGCTTGGCGTCGGGGTTGCATGGCTACACCTTC
>TRBJ2-6|-|TRBV12-3/TRBV12-4|TRBD1
CASRDRLSGANVLTF
TGTGCCAGCCGGGACAGGTTATCTGGGGCCAACGTCCTGACTTTC
>TRBJ2-7|few|TRBV20-1|-
CSASRGSNEQYF
TGCAGTGCTAGTAGAGGGAGCAACGAGCAGTACTTC
>TRBJ2-1|-|TRBV30|TRBD2
CAWSQVGGYQETQFF
TGTGCCTGGAGTCAGGTGGGGGGGTACCAAGAGACCCAGTTCTTC
>TRBJ2-2|-|TRBV27|-
CASSLSGRATLGELFF
TGTGCCAGCAGTTTATCGGGCAGGGCAACCTTGGGGGAGCTGTTTTTT
>TRBJ2-5|-|TRBV4-3|-
CASSQELRGTQYF
TGCGCCAGCAGCCAAGAGCTTCGGGGGACCCAGTACTTC
>TRBJ1-2|-|TRBV12-3/TRBV12-4|-
CASSGGGLREYGYTF
TGTGCCAGCAGCGGTGGGGGGCTACGAGAATATGGCTACACCTTC
>TRBJ2-3|-|TRBV12-3/TRBV12-4|-
CASSLGAWSDTQYF
TGTGCCAGCAGTTTGGGGGCATGGTCAGATACGCAGTATTTT
>TRBJ1-1|few|TRBV7-2|-
CASSTGTMNTEAFF
TGTGCCAGCAGCACCGGGACGATGAACACTGAAGCTTTCTTT
>TRBJ2-5|few|TRBV9|TRBD2
CASSVDSGALLGEQYF
TGTGCCAGCAGCGTGGATAGCGGGGCATTGCTGGGTGAGCAGTACTTC
>TRBJ1-2|few|TRBV7-9|-
CASSLGEGKIDGYTF
TGTGCCAGCAGCTTAGGGGAGGGAAAGATAGATGGCTACACCTTC
>TRBJ1-5|few|TRBV12-3/TRBV12-4|-
CASRPTGSGGNQPQHF
TGTGCCAGCAGACCAACCGGGTCCGGGGGCAATCAGCCCCAGCATTTT
>TRBJ2-7|few|TRBV6-5|TRBD1
CASSYSIRTGRPLSSYNEQYF
TGTGCCAGCAGTTACTCTATAAGGACAGGCCGGCCCCTAAGCTCCTACAATGAGCAGTACTTC
>TRBJ2-3|many|TRBV5-1|TRBD1
CASSLGGTTDTQYF
TGTGCCAGCAGCTTAGGGGGCACAACAGATACGCAGTATTTT
>TRBJ2-6|-|TRBV2|-
CASQADVLTF
TGTGCCAGCCAGGCAGACGTCCTGACTTTC
>TRBJ2-3|many|TRBV29-1|-
CSAPSRGMTQYF
TGCAGCGCCCCTTCGCGGGGTATGACGCAGTATTTT
>TRBJ2-2|few|TRBV7-9|TRBD1
CASSPGQGIGELFF
TGTGCCAGCAGCCCAGGACAGGGCATCGGGGAGCTGTTTTTT
>TRBJ2-2|-|TRBV12-3/TRBV12-4|TRBD2
CASSFGGVSTGELFF
TGTGCCAGCAGTTTTGGGGGGGTCTCTACCGGGGAGCTGTTTTTT
>TRBJ1-1|few|TRBV4-3|-
CASSQDVGGSGEAFF
TGCGCCAGCAGCCAAGACGTCGGGGGTTCTGGTGAAGCTTTCTTT
>TRBJ1-1|-|TRBV20-1|-
CSARDEARTTEAFF
TGCAGTGCTAGAGATGAGGCGAGGACCACTGAAGCTTTCTTT
>TRBJ2-3|-|TRBV3-1|-
CASSQDGEDTQYF
TGTGCCAGCAGCCAAGACGGCGAGGATACGCAGTATTTT
>TRBJ2-1|many|TRBV20-1|-
CSARDMTVDEQFF
TGCAGTGCTAGAGATATGACGGTGGATGAGCAGTTCTTC
>TRBJ1-2|-|TRBV28|TRBD1
CASSFPHRTGGGYTF
TGTGCCAGCAGTTTCCCCCATCGGACAGGGGGTGGCTACACCTTC
>TRBJ1-5|-|TRBV21-1|-
CASSKGTLAISPSSSNNQPQHF
TGTGCCAGCAGCAAAGGGACTTTAGCAATCAGCCCCAGCAGTTCAAACAATCAGCCCCAGCATTTT
>TRBJ2-7|-|TRBV6-2/TRBV6-3|-
CASSRHGKSYEQYF
TGTGCCAGCAGCAGGCACGGAAAGTCCTACGAGCAGTACTTC
>TRBJ1-1|once|TRBV29-1|-
CSAAHGDTEAFF
TGCAGCGCAGCGCATGGTGACACTGAAGCTTTCTTT